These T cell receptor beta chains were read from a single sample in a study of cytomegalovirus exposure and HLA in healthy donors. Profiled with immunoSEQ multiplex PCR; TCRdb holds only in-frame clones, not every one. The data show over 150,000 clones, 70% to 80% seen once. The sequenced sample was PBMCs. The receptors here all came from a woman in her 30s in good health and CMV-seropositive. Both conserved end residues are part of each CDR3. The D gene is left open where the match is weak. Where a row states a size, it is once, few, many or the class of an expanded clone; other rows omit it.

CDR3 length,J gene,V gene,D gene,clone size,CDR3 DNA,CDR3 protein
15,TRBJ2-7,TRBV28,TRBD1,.,TGTGCCAGCAGTTTGCAGGGGGCGAATTCGGACGAGCAGTACTTC,CASSLQGANSDEQYF
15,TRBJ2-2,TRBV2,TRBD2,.,TGTGCCAGCAGTCTAGCGGGAGGTCACACCGGGGAGCTGTTTTTT,CASSLAGGHTGELFF
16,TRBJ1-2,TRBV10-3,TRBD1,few,TGTGCCATCAGTCCGGGACAGGGGTACGATAACTATGGCTACACCTTC,CAISPGQGYDNYGYTF
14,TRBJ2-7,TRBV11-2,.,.,TGTGCCAGCAGCCCGCGGGCCGGGGGCTACGAGCAGTACTTC,CASSPRAGGYEQYF
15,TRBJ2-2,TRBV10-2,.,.,TGCGCCAGCAGTGAGATCGTAGCGTCTACCGGGGAGCTGTTTTTT,CASSEIVASTGELFF
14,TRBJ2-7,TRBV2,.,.,TGTGCCAGCAGTGAGAGGTTCACCCGTAACGAGCAGTACTTC,CASSERFTRNEQYF
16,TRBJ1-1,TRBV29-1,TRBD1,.,TGCAGCGCTGCGTTTTCGCCCGGACAGGGGAGGACTGAAGCTTTCTTT,CSAAFSPGQGRTEAFF
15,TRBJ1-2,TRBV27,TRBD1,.,TGTGCCAGCAGTTTGAAGGACAGGGGGCACTATGGCTACACCTTC,CASSLKDRGHYGYTF
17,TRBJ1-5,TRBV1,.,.,TGCACCAGCAGCCAAGAATGGGCCCCGGTGCGCAATCAGCCCCAGCATTTT,CTSSQEWAPVRNQPQHF
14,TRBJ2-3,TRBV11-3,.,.,TGTGCCAGCAGCTTAGACAGTAGCACAGATACGCAGTATTTT,CASSLDSSTDTQYF
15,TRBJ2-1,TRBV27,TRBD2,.,TGTGCCAGCAGGATAGCGGGAGGATCCTACAATGAGCAGTTCTTC,CASRIAGGSYNEQFF